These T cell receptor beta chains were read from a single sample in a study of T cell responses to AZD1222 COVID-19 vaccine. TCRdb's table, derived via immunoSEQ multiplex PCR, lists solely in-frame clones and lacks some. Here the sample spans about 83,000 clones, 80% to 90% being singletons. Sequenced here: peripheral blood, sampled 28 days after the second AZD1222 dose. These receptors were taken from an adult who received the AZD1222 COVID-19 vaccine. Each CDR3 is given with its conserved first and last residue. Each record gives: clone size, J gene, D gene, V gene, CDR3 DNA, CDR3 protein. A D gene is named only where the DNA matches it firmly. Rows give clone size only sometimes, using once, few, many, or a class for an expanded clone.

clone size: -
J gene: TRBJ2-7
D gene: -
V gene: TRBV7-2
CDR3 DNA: TGTGCCAGCCGCCGGGGCGCTGGGCCCTACGAGCAGTACTTC
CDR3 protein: CASRRGAGPYEQYF

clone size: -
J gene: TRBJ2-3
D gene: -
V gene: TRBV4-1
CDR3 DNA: TGCGCCAGCAGCCTCCGGGACCTTCGCACAGATACGCAGTATTTT
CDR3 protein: CASSLRDLRTDTQYF

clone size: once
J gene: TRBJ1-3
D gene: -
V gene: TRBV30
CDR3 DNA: TGTGCCTGGAGTGTATCTGGCGGATCCTCTGGAAACACCATATATTTT
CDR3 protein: CAWSVSGGSSGNTIYF

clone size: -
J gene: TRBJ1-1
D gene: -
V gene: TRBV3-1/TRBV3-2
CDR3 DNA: TGTGCCAGCAGCCGAGGGACGGCGAACACTGAAGCTTTCTTT
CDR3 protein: CASSRGTANTEAFF

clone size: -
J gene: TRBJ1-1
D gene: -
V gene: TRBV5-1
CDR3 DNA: TGCGCCAGCAGTCCACCCGAACAGGGAAGCACTGAAGCTTTCTTT
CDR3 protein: CASSPPEQGSTEAFF

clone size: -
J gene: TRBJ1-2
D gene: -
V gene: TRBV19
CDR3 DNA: TGTGCCAGTAGTCACAGGGCAGTGGATGGCTACACCTTC
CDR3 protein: CASSHRAVDGYTF

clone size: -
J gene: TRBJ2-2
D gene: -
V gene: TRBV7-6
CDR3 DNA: TGTGCCAGCAGCTTATCCCGCGGGCGGGGCACCGGGGAGCTGTTTTTT
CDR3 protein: CASSLSRGRGTGELFF

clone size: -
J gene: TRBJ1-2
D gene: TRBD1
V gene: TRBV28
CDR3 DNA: TGTGCCAGCAGTTTTCCCACAGGGGCTAACTATGGCTACACCTTC
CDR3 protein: CASSFPTGANYGYTF

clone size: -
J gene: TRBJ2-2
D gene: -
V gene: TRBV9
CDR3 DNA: TGTGCCAGCAGCGCCGAGGGCGGACCGAACACCGGGGAGCTGTTTTTT
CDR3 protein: CASSAEGGPNTGELFF

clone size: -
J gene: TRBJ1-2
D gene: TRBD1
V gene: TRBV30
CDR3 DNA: TGTGCCTGGAGTGTAGGCAGGGGGTACTATGGCTACACCTTC
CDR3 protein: CAWSVGRGYYGYTF

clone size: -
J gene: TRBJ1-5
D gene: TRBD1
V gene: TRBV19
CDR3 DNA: TGTGCCAGTAGTCGAAGGGGGCAGGGCCATTACCAGCCCCAGCATTTT
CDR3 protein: CASSRRGQGHYQPQHF

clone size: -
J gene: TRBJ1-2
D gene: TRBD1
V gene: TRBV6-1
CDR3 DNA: TGTGCCAGCAGTGACTTCAGGGGGCTCAACTATGGCTACACCTTC
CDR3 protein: CASSDFRGLNYGYTF

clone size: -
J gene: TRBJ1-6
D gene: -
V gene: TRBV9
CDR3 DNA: TGTGCCAGCAGCGTAGAGGGAGTCCGGGGGGCGCGAAATTCACCCCTCCACTTT
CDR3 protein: CASSVEGVRGARNSPLHF

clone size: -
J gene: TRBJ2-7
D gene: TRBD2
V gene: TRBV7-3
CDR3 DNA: TGTGCCAGCAGCGTGACAGCGATTCCCGGGGGGGAGCAGTACTTC
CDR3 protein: CASSVTAIPGGEQYF

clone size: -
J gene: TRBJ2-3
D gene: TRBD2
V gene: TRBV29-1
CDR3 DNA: TGCAGCGTTGAAGGCGGGAGGGCCTCAGATACGCAGTATTTT
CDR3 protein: CSVEGGRASDTQYF

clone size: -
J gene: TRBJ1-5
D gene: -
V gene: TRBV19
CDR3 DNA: TGTGCCAGTAGCGGGGTGCAGCAGCCCCAGCATTTT
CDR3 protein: CASSGVQQPQHF

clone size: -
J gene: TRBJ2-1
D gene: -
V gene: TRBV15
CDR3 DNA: TGTGCCACCAGCAGAGTGAGGGGGAGCTCCTACAATGAGCAGTTCTTC
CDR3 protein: CATSRVRGSSYNEQFF

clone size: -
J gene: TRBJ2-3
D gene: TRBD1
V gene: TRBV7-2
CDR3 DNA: TGTGCCAGCAGCTTGACAGGGGAGAGCACAGATACGCAGTATTTT
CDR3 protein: CASSLTGESTDTQYF

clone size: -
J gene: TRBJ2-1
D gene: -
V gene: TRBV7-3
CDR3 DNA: TGTGCCAGCAGTCCTACAAGGACCCTCTCCTACAATGAGCAGTTCTTC
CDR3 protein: CASSPTRTLSYNEQFF

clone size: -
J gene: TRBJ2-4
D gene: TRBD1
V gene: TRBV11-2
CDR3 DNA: TGTGCCAGCAGGGCAGTGCAGGGGGCGAGGGCCAAAAACATTCAGTACTTC
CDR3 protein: CASRAVQGARAKNIQYF

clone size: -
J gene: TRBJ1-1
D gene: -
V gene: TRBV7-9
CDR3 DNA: TGTGCCAGCAGCTTACAAGGACAGCAAAACACTGAAGCTTTCTTT
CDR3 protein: CASSLQGQQNTEAFF

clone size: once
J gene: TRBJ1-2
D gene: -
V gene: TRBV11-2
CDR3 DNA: TGTGCCAGCAGCCAAAACAGGGAATACGGCTACACCTTC
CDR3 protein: CASSQNREYGYTF

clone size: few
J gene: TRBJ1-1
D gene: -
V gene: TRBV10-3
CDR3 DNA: TGTGCCATCAGTTCAGGGTTGGAGTATGAAGCTTTCTTT
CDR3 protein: CAISSGLEYEAFF

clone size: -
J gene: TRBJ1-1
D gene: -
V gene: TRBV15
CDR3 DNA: TGTGCCACCAGCAGATCAAAGCAGGAAGCTTTCTTT
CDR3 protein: CATSRSKQEAFF

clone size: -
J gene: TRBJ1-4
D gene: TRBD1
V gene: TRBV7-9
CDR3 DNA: TGTGCCAGCAGCTTGGGGACAGCAGATGAAAAACTGTTTTTT
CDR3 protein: CASSLGTADEKLFF

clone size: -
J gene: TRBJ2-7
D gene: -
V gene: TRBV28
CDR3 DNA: TGTGCCAGCAACGTGGGGGCCAACTCCTACGAGCAGTACTTC
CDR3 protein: CASNVGANSYEQYF

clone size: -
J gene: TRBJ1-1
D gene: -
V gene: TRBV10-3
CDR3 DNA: TGTGCCACCCGGGAGGACACTGAAGCTTTCTTT
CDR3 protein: CATREDTEAFF

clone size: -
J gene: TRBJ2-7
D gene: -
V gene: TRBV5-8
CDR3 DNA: TGTGCCAGCAGCTTGCCCGCGGGGCCAGGCGAGCAGTACTTC
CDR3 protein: CASSLPAGPGEQYF

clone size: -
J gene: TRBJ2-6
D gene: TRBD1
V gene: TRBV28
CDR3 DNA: TGTGCCAGCACCTCGACAGGGACCTCTGGGGCCAACGTCCTGACTTTC
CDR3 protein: CASTSTGTSGANVLTF

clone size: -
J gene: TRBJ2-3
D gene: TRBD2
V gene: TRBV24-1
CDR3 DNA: TGTGCCACCAGTGAACCCCGGTGGGAGGGGCCGACAGATACGCAGTATTTT
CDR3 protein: CATSEPRWEGPTDTQYF

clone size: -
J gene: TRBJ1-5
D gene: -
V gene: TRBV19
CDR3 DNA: TGTGCCAGTAGTCCCGGGGGGGGTCTCGGTCAGCCCCAGCATTTT
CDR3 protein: CASSPGGGLGQPQHF

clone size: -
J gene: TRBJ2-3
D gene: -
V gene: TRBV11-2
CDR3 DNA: TGTGCCATCCGATCTCCCCTCGTGGGCCAAGATACGCAGTATTTT
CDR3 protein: CAIRSPLVGQDTQYF

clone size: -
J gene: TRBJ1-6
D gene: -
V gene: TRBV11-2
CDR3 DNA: TGTGCCAGCAGCCCCCACAATCTCTCACCCCTCCACTTT
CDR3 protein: CASSPHNLSPLHF

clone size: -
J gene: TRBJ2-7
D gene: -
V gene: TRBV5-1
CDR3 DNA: TGCGCCAGCAGCTTGAAGGGCTACGAGCAGTACTTC
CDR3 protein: CASSLKGYEQYF

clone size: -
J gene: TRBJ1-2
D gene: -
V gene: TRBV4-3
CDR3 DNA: TGCGCCAGCAGCGCTACCAGGACCCCCCGCTACACCTTC
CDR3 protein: CASSATRTPRYTF

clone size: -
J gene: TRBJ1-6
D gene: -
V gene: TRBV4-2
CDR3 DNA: TGTGCCAGCAACTCTATGGGACAACTCGTTTCAGGGTCACCCCTCCACTTT
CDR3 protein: CASNSMGQLVSGSPLHF

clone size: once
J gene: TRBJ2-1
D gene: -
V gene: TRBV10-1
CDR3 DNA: TGCGCCAGCAGTTATGGTAAGGGGACGGGGAATGAGCAGTTCTTC
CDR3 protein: CASSYGKGTGNEQFF

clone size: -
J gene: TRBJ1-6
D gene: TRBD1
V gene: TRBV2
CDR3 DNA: TGTGCCAGCAGGGACAGGGGTAATTCACCCCTCCACTTT
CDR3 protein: CASRDRGNSPLHF

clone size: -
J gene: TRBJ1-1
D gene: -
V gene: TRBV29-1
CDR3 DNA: TGCAGCGTTGATGGGCCAGGGGAGCACACTGAAGCTTTCTTT
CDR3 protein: CSVDGPGEHTEAFF

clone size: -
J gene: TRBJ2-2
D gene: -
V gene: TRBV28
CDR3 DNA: TGTGCCAGCAGGTCACGAGCCTTGGCCGGGGAGCTGTTTTTT
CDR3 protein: CASRSRALAGELFF

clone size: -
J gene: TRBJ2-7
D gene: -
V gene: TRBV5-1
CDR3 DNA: TGCGCCAGCTCAAGGGCCGACTCCTACGAGCAGTACTTC
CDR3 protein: CASSRADSYEQYF

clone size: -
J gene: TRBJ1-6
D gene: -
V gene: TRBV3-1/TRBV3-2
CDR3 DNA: TGTGCCAGCAGCCAAGTGGGCAGCAATTCACCCCTCCACTTT
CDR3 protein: CASSQVGSNSPLHF